The 16 T cell receptor beta chains below come from one sample, sequenced in a study of blood T cell repertoires in COVID-19. Repertoires were generated with immunoSEQ multiplex PCR, while TCRdb's copy carries only in-frame clones and drops some. The sample lists fewer than 150,000 clones, 65% to 85% seen once, with about 1.6% in the top ten. The specimen was peripheral blood. These receptors came from a man aged 50 to 60 with acute or convalescent COVID-19.

This clone was seen a single time. V and J are TRBV7-3 and TRBJ2-2; TRBD1 matches 7 bases. Germline V CDR1 and CDR2: SGHTA, FQGTGA. The CDR3 is 14 residues long. The J segment lost 5 bases and the V segment lost 1 base, leaving 1 base of the junction unmatched. CDR3 sequence: CASSLKQGTGELFF. CDR3 nucleotides: TGTGCCAGCAGCTTAAAACAGGGGACCGGGGAGCTGTTTTTT.

This clone has a single count. The V and J genes are TRBV7-7 and TRBJ1-3, with 12 nucleotides matching TRBD1. V gave up 5 bases and J gave up 8 bases; unmatched junction bases: 7. Germline V gene sequence: CDR1 SSHAT, CDR2 FNYEAQ (reference sequence). The CDR3 runs to 15 residues. The CDR3 here is CASSPLGQGAHTIYF. CDR3 coding DNA: TGTGCCAGCAGCCCGTTGGGACAGGGGGCTCACACCATATATTTT.

V is TRBV2 and J is TRBJ1-1; 10 bases match TRBD1. V gave up 8 bases and J gave up 7 bases; unmatched junction bases: 7. This CDR3 is 13 amino acids long. Germline assignment: CDR1 SNHLY and CDR2 FYNNEI. CDR3 sequence: CASLRGTGDEAFF. DNA for the CDR3: TGTGCCAGCCTAAGAGGGACAGGGGATGAAGCTTTCTTT.

V usage is TRBV6-5 and J usage is TRBJ1-1; D is unresolved. This CDR3 is 12 amino acids long. Germline V gene lookup returns CDR1 MNHEY and CDR2 SVGAGI. The V end lost 8 bases, the J end lost 1 base, and 8 bases lay between the germline ends. DNA of the CDR3: TGTGCCAGCGGCGAGGGGAACACTGAAGCTTTCTTT. Amino acids: CASGEGNTEAFF.

This clone has at least ten counts. This sequence joins TRBV28 and TRBJ2-7; no clear D gene. V was cut by 6 bases and J by 10 bases, with 19 bases left in between. Germline V lookup: CDR1 MDHEN, CDR2 SYDVKM. There are 13 residues in the CDR3. The CDR3 nucleotides are TGTGCCAGCAGCCCAACCGACTTGCTCCGACAGTACTTC. The encoded protein is CASSPTDLLRQYF.

The chain is built from TRBV5-1 and TRBJ1-4; D uncertain. Germline CDR1 is SGHRS and CDR2 is YFSETQ. Trimming pared 1 base from V and 7 bases from J, leaving 11 bases between. The CDR3 totals 14 residues. The CDR3 loop reads CASSLQGGIEKLFF. The CDR3 bases are TGCGCCAGCAGCTTGCAAGGAGGTATTGAAAAACTGTTTTTT.

V gene TRBV6-5 combines with J gene TRBJ2-1, with D tentatively TRBD1 (6 bases). Germline CDR1 and CDR2: MNHEY and SVGAGI. V gave up 4 bases and J gave up 10 bases, with 8 bases separating them. The CDR3 has 11 residues. The CDR3 loop reads CASSSGTEQFF. The CDR3 bases are TGTGCCAGCAGTTCAGGGACAGAGCAGTTCTTC.

The chain carries TRBV5-1 and TRBJ2-6; D uncertain. V shed 4 bases and J shed 0 bases, with 8 bases lying between them. Germline CDR1 SGHRS, CDR2 YFSETQ. CDR3 length: 15 residues. In DNA, the CDR3 is TGCGCCAGCAGCATCGCAGGCTCTGGGGCCAACGTCCTGACTTTC. It specifies CASSIAGSGANVLTF.

This clone was seen more than once but under ten times. The chain has TRBV19 and TRBJ2-1; no clear D gene. The CDR3 spans 16 residues. Germline V lookup: CDR1 LNHDA, CDR2 SQIVND (reference sequence). V was shortened by 3 bases and J by 7 bases, with 19 bases between the two germline ends. The CDR3 region has the DNA TGTGCCAGTAGTATTGGTGGGCCCAACGGAAGGAATGAGCAGTTCTTC. This codes for CASSIGGPNGRNEQFF.

This clone was picked up a small number of times. V gene TRBV6-5 combines with J gene TRBJ1-6; 8 nucleotides line up with TRBD1. The CDR3 spans 13 residues. Per germline, CDR1 MNHEY and CDR2 SVGAGI. V dropped 11 bases and J dropped 10; count of bases not matched to a gene: 10. DNA of the CDR3: TGTGCCTCGGACAGGGTCGTCGGGTCACCCCTCCACTTT. It yields the protein CASDRVVGSPLHF.

The J gene is TRBJ1-1, the V gene TRBV30, with a tentative D call TRBD1 (5 bases). The germline V gene has CDR1 GTSNPN and CDR2 SVGIG (reference sequence). The CDR3 has 13 amino acids. Trimming stripped 5 bases from V and 1 base from J, with 11 bases between. This chain's CDR3 is CAWGTTGNTEAFF. DNA of the CDR3: TGTGCCTGGGGAACCACAGGGAACACTGAAGCTTTCTTT.

The chain is built from TRBV6-6 and TRBJ2-1; D remains unclear. V was clipped by 3 bases and J by 0 bases, with 9 bases between them. The CDR3 sequence is 15 residues long. Germline V gene sequence: CDR1 MNHNY, CDR2 SVGAGI (reference sequence). The CDR3 DNA reads as TGTGCCAGCAGTTATGGGCAGACCTCCTACAATGAGCAGTTCTTC. Translated: CASSYGQTSYNEQFF.

The chain has TRBV6-5 and TRBJ1-6; D uncertain. The V end lost 1 base, the J end lost 5 bases, and 6 bases lay between the germline ends. Germline values: CDR1 MNHEY, CDR2 SVGAGI. This CDR3 has 14 residues. The CDR3 DNA follows: TGTGCCAGCAGTTACTGGCAGGATAATTCACCCCTCCACTTT. Its translation: CASSYWQDNSPLHF.

This clone was seen just once. The rearrangement links TRBV6-1 to TRBJ1-6; 9 nucleotides match TRBD1. CDR3 size: 13 residues. Germline V lookup: CDR1 MNHNS, CDR2 SASEGT. Trimming cost V 8 bases and J 6 bases; bases outside gene matches: 2. CDR3 DNA: TGTGCCAGCCTGGACAGGGGTAATTCACCCCTCCACTTT. Protein product: CASLDRGNSPLHF.

V gene TRBV5-1 combines with J gene TRBJ2-2; D might be TRBD1 (6 bases). The CDR3 is 17 residues long. The germline V gene has CDR1 SGHRS and CDR2 YFSETQ. The V end lost 5 bases, the J end lost 4 bases, and 21 bases lay between the germline ends. For the CDR3, the DNA is TGCGCCAGCAGTTGGGACACCCAATATTCCATCACCGGGGAGCTGTTTTTT. It is translated as CASSWDTQYSITGELFF. Filled out from reference TRBV5-1 and TRBJ2-2, the complete variable domain reads KAGVTQTPRYLIKTRGQQVTLSCSPISGHRSVSWYQQTPGQGLQFLFEYFSETQRNKGNFPGRFSGRQFSNSRSEMNVSTLELGDSALYLCASSWDTQYSITGELFFGEGSRLTVL.

The gene calls are TRBV28 and TRBJ1-6, with 8 positions matching TRBD1. The CDR3 contains 15 residues. CDR1 MDHEN and CDR2 SYDVKM come from the germline V gene. V shed 6 bases and J 4 bases; nucleotides not matched to a gene: 5. The CDR3 coding sequence is TGTGCCAGCAGGCCAGGGGGCGAATATAATTCACCCCTCCACTTT. It is translated as CASRPGGEYNSPLHF.